This TCR beta chain emerged from a study of cytomegalovirus exposure and HLA in healthy donors. General study points: Highly shared sequence variants in one cluster were likely a sequencing artifact. Rarity characterized most TCR sequences, yet some public TCRs appeared in many donors.

A note on this clone: The target antigen is unknown.

The study ran its PCR with 60 Vbeta and 13 Jbeta primers. Some clones are missing from TCRdb's copy, which holds only in-frame ones; the method was immunoSEQ multiplex PCR. The sample records fewer than 200,000 clones, approximately 80% being singletons. Sequenced: PBMCs. The clonotype originates from a woman aged 25 to 39 in good health and CMV-seronegative.

CDR3 bases: TGTGCCAGCAGTGGCACCACAGGGGATGAAAAACTGTTTTTT. Protein product: CASSGTTGDEKLFF. V and J are TRBV2 and TRBJ1-4; 7 nucleotides line up with TRBD1. Germline trimming cut 4 bases from V and 6 bases from J; bases unmatched to any gene: 5. Germline CDR1 and CDR2: SNHLY and FYNNEI. This CDR3 region has 14 residues.